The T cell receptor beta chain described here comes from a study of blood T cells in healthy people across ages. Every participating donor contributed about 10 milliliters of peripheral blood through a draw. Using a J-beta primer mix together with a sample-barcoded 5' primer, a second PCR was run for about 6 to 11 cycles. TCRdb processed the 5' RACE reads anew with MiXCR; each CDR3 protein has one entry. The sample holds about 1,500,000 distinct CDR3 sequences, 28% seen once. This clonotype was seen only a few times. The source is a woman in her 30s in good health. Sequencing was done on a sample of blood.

In nucleotides, the CDR3 is TGTGCCAGCAGCCCAAACGAGGACAGGGACACGCAGTATTTT. This encodes CASSPNEDRDTQYF. This sequence joins TRBV7-9 and TRBJ2-3; 8 positions agree with TRBD1. The CDR3 runs 14 residues. With 5 bases clipped from V and 9 bases from J, the junction kept 10 bases outside the gene matches. Germline CDR1 SEHNR, CDR2 FQNEAQ (reference sequence).